Given below is one TCR beta chain in context. Original processing methods: Cell counts per sample came from amplifying reference gene primers. Generated by immunoSEQ multiplex PCR, the TCRdb table keeps only in-frame clones and is missing some. For V, J and clone size, that table is used; D and trimming come from the DNA. The sample holds around 190,000 clones; more than 75% are singletons and the top ten take 7.8%. The sample belongs to a study of blood T cell repertoires in COVID-19. Turning to the study itself: Material from acute and convalescent COVID-19 was sourced from the United States, Italy and Spain. T cells, B-cell-depleted T cells, or PBMCs provided the cDNA or gDNA that served as material.

Seattle-derived patients entered the study during active infection and were followed longitudinally. The source is a woman aged 55-70 years with COVID-19, enrolled during active disease. The sequencing sample was made of peripheral blood.

The CDR3 bases are TGTGCCAGCTCACTTGGACAGAGCAATCAGCCCCAGCATTTT. Protein product: CASSLGQSNQPQHF. The chain uses TRBV18 and TRBJ1-5, with D possibly being TRBD1 (6 bases). The CDR3 length is 14 residues. Germline V gene data show CDR1 as KGHSH and CDR2 as LQKENI. V was pared by 4 bases and J by 1 base, with 8 bases between.